The 13 T cell receptor beta chains reported below all come from one sample, sequenced in a study of blood T cell repertoires in COVID-19 (dated by TCRdb to 2018 to 2020). To prepare the library, the immunoSEQ multiplex PCR assay was applied. TCRdb took over this immuneACCESS table, retaining in-frame rearrangements with V and J assigned. Such tables are incomplete; in checked studies, under half of the missing clones stem from an unresolved V gene, and the remainder is unexplained. The sample profile shows 200,000 to 300,000 clones; about four fifths of them were found once. The ten largest clones add up to 3.5% to 4% of the sample. Input material: PBMCs or T cells enriched from blood (not recorded which). These receptors were collected from a woman aged 40-49 years who had been exposed to COVID-19.

The chain couples TRBV28 to TRBJ1-5, with D possibly TRBD1 on 5 matching bases. The V gene's germline CDR1 is MDHEN and CDR2 SYDVKM. Trimming shortened V by 2 bases and J by 0 bases, and 8 bases separated the two germline ends. This CDR3 is built from 15 residues. The CDR3 DNA follows: TGTGCCAGCAGTTTACTCAGGGTTAGCAATCAGCCCCAGCATTTT. Amino acid sequence: CASSLLRVSNQPQHF.

This clone was seen once. This sequence joins TRBV5-6 and TRBJ2-7; 12 positions match TRBD1. Germline V gives CDR1 SGHDT, CDR2 YYEEEE. This CDR3 has 16 amino acids. Trimming removed 2 bases from V and 7 bases from J; junction bases left unmatched: 10. For the CDR3, the DNA is TGTGCCAGCAGCTTCAATCGGGACAGGGGGCGAAAAGAGCAGTACTTC. Translating it yields CASSFNRDRGRKEQYF.

The J gene is TRBJ1-1, the V gene TRBV27; 9 bases are shared with TRBD1. V was pared by 8 bases and J by 5 bases, with 6 bases of the junction left unmatched. The germline V gene encodes CDR1 MNHEY and CDR2 SMNVEV (reference sequence). The CDR3 is made up of 13 amino acids. The CDR3: CASSQGALTEAFF. The CDR3 bases are TGTGCCAGCTCACAGGGGGCGCTTACTGAAGCTTTCTTT.

The rearrangement links TRBV9 to TRBJ2-6; D call uncertain. Germline lookup yields CDR1 SGDLS and CDR2 YYNGEE. This CDR3 contains 13 residues. V was clipped by 4 bases and J by 0 bases, with 2 bases between them. The CDR3 DNA follows: TGTGCCAGCAGCCGCTCTGGGGCCAACGTCCTGACTTTC. This codes for CASSRSGANVLTF. The whole variable domain, filled in from reference TRBV9 and TRBJ2-6, reads DSGVTQTPKHLITATGQRVTLRCSPRSGDLSVYWYQQSLDQGLQFLIQYYNGEERAKGNILERFSAQQFPDLHSELNLSSLELGDSALYFCASSRSGANVLTFGAGSRLTVL.

V is TRBV19 and J is TRBJ1-5; a possible D gene is TRBD1 (6 bases). CDR1 and CDR2 (germline): LNHDA, SQIVND (reference sequence). The CDR3 length is 13 residues. V gave up 6 bases and J gave up 7 bases, with 13 bases separating them. The CDR3 protein is CASRGQGMQPQHF. The CDR3 DNA reads as TGTGCCAGTAGGGGGCAGGGGATGCAGCCCCAGCATTTT.

This rearrangement joins TRBV5-5 to TRBJ1-2; possible D gene TRBD1, 6 bases. V dropped 4 bases and J dropped 4 bases, with 11 bases sitting between them. Germline CDR1 and CDR2: SGHKS and YYEKEE (reference sequence). The CDR3 has 13 residues. The CDR3 nucleotides are TGTGCCAGCAGCCCGGAGACAGGCTATGGCTACACCTTC. It specifies CASSPETGYGYTF.

This chain joins TRBV3-1 (or the pseudogene TRBV3-2) and TRBJ2-5; 9 bases align to TRBD2. Germline CDR1 reads LGHDT; CDR2 reads YNNKEL (reference sequence). Germline trimming cut 3 bases from V and 2 bases from J; bases unmatched to any gene: 7. This CDR3 spans 16 amino acids. The CDR3 loop reads CASSQVGTSLQETQYF. In nucleotides, the CDR3 is TGTGCCAGCAGCCAGGTCGGGACTAGCTTACAAGAGACCCAGTACTTC.

The chain joins TRBV28 to TRBJ1-5; no clear D. V was shortened by 3 bases and J by 6 bases, with 6 bases between the two germline ends. The CDR3 has 12 amino acids. Germline V CDR1 and CDR2: MDHEN, SYDVKM. The CDR3 nucleotides are TGTGCCAGCAGTTTCGTCTCTCAGCCCCAGCATTTT. It specifies CASSFVSQPQHF.

The J gene is TRBJ1-1, the V gene TRBV11-2; no clear D. The CDR3 runs 13 residues. V lost 9 bases to trimming and J lost 1 base, with 12 bases between them. The germline gives CDR1 SGHAT, CDR2 FQNNGV. In nucleotides, the CDR3 is TGTGCCAGTAAAAAGGGAGGGAACACTGAAGCTTTCTTT. The encoded protein is CASKKGGNTEAFF.

In this sample, this clone turned up once. The chain joins TRBV18 to TRBJ2-4, with a tentative D call TRBD1 (5 bases). CDR1 and CDR2 (germline): KGHSH, LQKENI. The CDR3 covers 12 residues. Trimming took off 1 base at V and 8 bases at J, with 6 bases between the two ends. CDR3 bases: TGTGCCAGCTCACCACAAGGGGACATTCAGTACTTC. Its protein is CASSPQGDIQYF. Filled out from reference TRBV18 and TRBJ2-4, the complete variable domain reads NAGVMQNPRHLVRRRGQEARLRCSPMKGHSHVYWYRQLPEEGLKFMVYLQKENIIDESGMPKERFSAEFPKEGPSILRIQQVVRGDSAAYFCASSPQGDIQYFGAGTRLSVL.

The J gene is TRBJ2-7, the V gene TRBV7-2; 8 bases are a match to TRBD2. The CDR3 is made up of 15 amino acids. The V segment lost 5 bases and the J segment 4 bases; nucleotides outside the gene matches: 10. Germline V lookup: CDR1 SGHTA, CDR2 FQGNSA. The CDR3 sequence: CASSQERGTIYEQYF. The CDR3 bases are TGTGCCAGCAGCCAAGAGCGGGGGACCATATACGAGCAGTACTTC.

This clone was seen once. The chain uses TRBV10-3 and TRBJ2-1, with 9 positions matching TRBD2. The CDR3 sequence is 18 residues long. With V trimmed by 5 bases and J by 3 bases, 14 bases remained unmatched. Germline CDR1 reads ENHRY; CDR2 reads SYGVKD. CDR3 region: CAISHISPSGANYNEQFF. The CDR3 coding sequence is TGTGCCATCAGTCACATATCCCCTAGCGGGGCTAACTACAATGAGCAGTTCTTC.

The V and J genes are TRBV18 and TRBJ1-2; 7 bases line up with TRBD1. This CDR3 contains 14 residues. Germline CDR1 reads KGHSH; CDR2 reads LQKENI. Losses at the gene ends were 5 bases for V and 6 bases for J; bases not matched to a gene: 9. The CDR3 loop reads CASSANQGDDGYTF. CDR3 nucleotide sequence: TGTGCCAGCTCAGCAAATCAGGGGGATGATGGCTACACCTTC. Combining the CDR3 with reference TRBV18 and TRBJ1-2 gives the whole variable domain NAGVMQNPRHLVRRRGQEARLRCSPMKGHSHVYWYRQLPEEGLKFMVYLQKENIIDESGMPKERFSAEFPKEGPSILRIQQVVRGDSAAYFCASSANQGDDGYTFGSGTRLTVV.